The 27 T cell receptor beta chains below all came from one sample that was sequenced in a study of T-cell memory formation after mild COVID-19. TCRdb independently ran MiXCR on the 5' RACE reads; one entry per CDR3 protein. The sample records hundreds of thousands of distinct CDR3 sequences, about a sixth being singletons. Sequencing was performed on PBMCs or a T cell subset sorted from them (not recorded which). These receptors all come from an adult woman who had mild COVID-19 (a few samples of this study predate the infection). Cell type and time point are not known.

This clonotype has a count of ten or more. The V and J genes are TRBV20-1 and TRBJ2-7, with 9 bases matching TRBD1. The CDR3 totals 18 residues. Germline V lookup: CDR1 DFQATT, CDR2 SNEGSKA (reference sequence). Trimming cost V 4 bases and J 3 bases; bases outside gene matches: 19. Here the CDR3 reads CSAKTETGGTIDYYEQYF. The CDR3 DNA reads TGCAGTGCTAAGACGGAAACAGGGGGCACCATTGATTACTACGAGCAGTACTTC.

This clonotype was seen just once. This chain connects TRBV29-1 to TRBJ2-7; D is undetermined. CDR3 length: 12 residues. Deletions cut 3 bases from V and 0 bases from J, with 6 bases between. CDR1 is SQVTM, CDR2 ANQGSEA, per germline. The CDR3 protein is CSVEVDSYEQYF. CDR3 sequence (DNA): TGCAGCGTTGAGGTAGACTCCTACGAGCAGTACTTC.

This clonotype turned up a few times. The rearrangement uses TRBV5-4 and TRBJ2-7, with 10 bases that match TRBD2. CDR1 SGHNT and CDR2 YYREEE come from the germline V gene (reference sequence). With V trimmed by 4 bases and J by 2 bases, 6 bases remained unmatched. The CDR3 contains 15 residues. CDR3 nucleotide sequence: TGTGCCAGCAGCGTTCCCACTAGCGGGGCCTACGAGCAGTACTTC. Translation gives CASSVPTSGAYEQYF. The variable domain in full, with the rest retrieved from reference TRBV5-4 and TRBJ2-7, is ETGVTQSPTHLIKTRGQQVTLRCSSQSGHNTVSWYQQALGQGPQFIFQYYREEENGRGNFPPRFSGLQFPNYSSELNVNALELDDSALYLCASSVPTSGAYEQYFGPGTRLTVT.

This chain uses TRBV7-6 with TRBJ2-7, with 11 bases matching TRBD2. Per germline, CDR1 SGHVS and CDR2 FNYEAQ. Trimming removed 1 base from V and 4 bases from J; junction bases left unmatched: 9. The CDR3 has 17 residues. CDR3 sequence: CASSLEHLASGRYEQYF. CDR3 DNA sequence: TGTGCCAGCAGCTTAGAGCATTTGGCTAGCGGGAGGTACGAGCAGTACTTC. Full variable domain (missing parts from reference TRBV7-6 and TRBJ2-7): GAGVSQSPRYKVTKRGQDVALRCDPISGHVSLYWYRQALGQGPEFLTYFNYEAQQDKSGLPNDRFSAERPEGSISTLTIQRTEQRDSAMYRCASSLEHLASGRYEQYFGPGTRLTVT.

The V gene is TRBV7-6, the J gene TRBJ2-1; tentatively, D is TRBD2 (5 bases). Between the trimmed V and J ends, which lost 2 bases and 5 bases, there was a span of 16 bases. CDR3 length: 16 residues. From germline, CDR1 is SGHVS and CDR2 FNYEAQ. The CDR3 nucleotides read TGTGCCAGCAGCTTATTGGAGTCGGGGTTTGACAATGAGCAGTTCTTC. As protein: CASSLLESGFDNEQFF.

This clonotype occurred a few times. The chain is built from TRBV9 and TRBJ1-2; possibly TRBD1 for D (6 bases). The CDR3 has 15 amino acids. Trimming shortened V by 4 bases and J by 2 bases, and 15 bases separated the two germline ends. Germline values: CDR1 SGDLS, CDR2 YYNGEE. For the CDR3, the DNA is TGTGCCAGCAGCCCAGAGCCGACAGGAAACTATGGCTACACCTTC. It specifies CASSPEPTGNYGYTF.

This clonotype came up many times. The V call is TRBV9, the J call TRBJ1-5; weak D call: TRBD1 (5 bases). Germline-derived CDR1 and CDR2 are SGDLS and YYNGEE. Trimming pared 0 bases from V and 6 bases from J, leaving 10 bases between. There are 14 residues in the CDR3. In DNA form, the CDR3 reads TGTGCCAGCAGCGTAGGTGCGGGGGGTCAGCCCCAGCATTTT. Translated, it gives CASSVGAGGQPQHF.

This clonotype showed up many times. The chain combines TRBV6-1 with TRBJ1-3, with unresolved D. CDR3 length: 15 amino acids. The ends were cut back, 0 bases at V and 0 bases at J, with 6 bases in the middle. CDR1 MNHNS and CDR2 SASEGT come from the germline V gene. As DNA, the CDR3 is TGTGCCAGCAGTGAAGCCCCGAGCTCTGGAAACACCATATATTTT. Encoded protein: CASSEAPSSGNTIYF.

This clonotype was counted at least ten times. The rearrangement uses TRBV6-1 and TRBJ2-6, with D possibly TRBD1 on 6 matching bases. Germline V gene sequence: CDR1 MNHNS, CDR2 SASEGT. The CDR3 is made up of 17 amino acids. V shed 2 bases and J shed 1 base, with 12 bases lying between them. CDR3 region: CASSELARGSGANVLTF. CDR3 nucleotides: TGTGCCAGCAGTGAACTGGCCAGGGGTTCTGGGGCCAACGTCCTGACTTTC.

This chain links TRBV3-1 with TRBJ2-3, with 14 nucleotides matching TRBD2. J was trimmed by 0 bases and V by 1 base; bases with no gene match: 6. The CDR3 runs to 19 residues. CDR1 is LGHDT and CDR2 is YNNKEL in the germline V gene (reference sequence). As DNA, the CDR3 is TGTGCCAGCAGCCAAGTCTCGACTAGCGGGAGGGAGAGCACAGATACGCAGTATTTT. Its protein is CASSQVSTSGRESTDTQYF.

This clonotype occurred a few times. The rearrangement joins TRBV6-1 to TRBJ1-2; D is uncertain. The germline V and J ends were trimmed by 3 bases and 5 bases, with 19 bases remaining between them. The CDR3 totals 16 residues. CDR1 is MNHNS, CDR2 SASEGT, per germline. DNA of the CDR3: TGTGCCAGCAGTGAGCGTAACAACCCACCCCGATATGGCTACACCTTC. It codes for CASSERNNPPRYGYTF.

In its sample, this clonotype was seen many times. The chain recombines TRBV5-1 with TRBJ2-3, with D unclear. Trimming shortened V by 4 bases and J by 5 bases, and 8 bases separated the two germline ends. Germline assignment: CDR1 SGHRS and CDR2 YFSETQ. This CDR3 has 12 residues. CDR3 sequence reads: CASSTREDTQYF. CDR3 DNA sequence: TGCGCCAGCAGCACCAGAGAAGATACGCAGTATTTT.

This chain connects TRBV29-1 to TRBJ2-2; 10 nucleotides align to TRBD1. The germline V gene encodes CDR1 SQVTM and CDR2 ANQGSEA. CDR3 length: 16 amino acids. V trimming: 6 bases; J trimming: 4 bases; junction bases outside the gene matches: 11. The CDR3 loop reads CSVHETGGLVTGELFF. CDR3 DNA sequence: TGCAGCGTACACGAGACAGGGGGCTTAGTCACCGGGGAGCTGTTTTTT.

J is TRBJ1-1 and V is TRBV10-3; no firm D call. Germline lookup yields CDR1 ENHRY and CDR2 SYGVKD. The CDR3 runs to 13 residues. V dropped 4 bases and J dropped 2 bases, with 8 bases sitting between them. This chain's CDR3 is CAISGHDNTEAFF. The CDR3, as DNA: TGTGCCATCAGTGGACACGATAACACTGAAGCTTTCTTT.

The J gene is TRBJ2-3, the V gene TRBV7-7; D is unresolved. The CDR3 extends over 13 amino acids. The germline CDR1 and CDR2 sequences are SSHAT and FNYEAQ (reference sequence). Trimming removed 4 bases at V and 2 bases at J, with 7 bases between. Written as DNA, the CDR3 is TGTGCCAGCAGCTCCTACCACACAGATACGCAGTATTTT. It codes for CASSSYHTDTQYF. Complete variable domain (other parts from reference TRBV7-7 and TRBJ2-3): GAGVSQSPRYKVTKRGQDVTLRCDPISSHATLYWYQQALGQGPEFLTYFNYEAQPDKSGLPSDRFSAERPEGSISTLTIQRTEQRDSAMYRCASSSYHTDTQYFGPGTRLTVL.

This clonotype was recorded a few times. The chain has TRBV6-5 and TRBJ1-2; 8 positions match TRBD1. The CDR3 loop spans 16 amino acids. Germline V lookup: CDR1 MNHEY, CDR2 SVGAGI. The V gene end was trimmed by 0 bases and the J gene end by 1 base; junction bases not matched to a gene: 4. CDR3 DNA sequence: TGTGCCAGCAGTTACTCGAAGGACAGGGTTAACTATGGCTACACCTTC. It codes for CASSYSKDRVNYGYTF.

This clonotype appeared a few times. V usage is TRBV7-9 and J usage is TRBJ2-7; no definite D call. The germline gives CDR1 SEHNR, CDR2 FQNEAQ (reference sequence). This CDR3 spans 14 amino acids. V gave up 7 bases and J gave up 0 bases, with 13 bases separating them. CDR3 amino acids: CASTPGGFSYEQYF. The CDR3 coding sequence is TGTGCCAGCACTCCTGGTGGGTTCTCCTACGAGCAGTACTTC.

As to this clonotype: At one boundary the junction diverges from the germline segment, which might be a read error. This chain uses TRBV12-3 or TRBV12-4 with TRBJ1-2; 8 bases line up with TRBD1. CDR3 length equals 14 residues. The CDR3 DNA reads as TGTGCCACCGAAGCAGGGGGCGCTGACTATGGCTACACCTTT. It specifies CATEAGGADYGYTF.

The V call is TRBV14, the J call TRBJ1-6; possibly TRBD1 for D (5 bases). The CDR3 runs 18 residues. From germline, CDR1 is SGHDN and CDR2 FVKESK. V was shortened by 1 base and J by 9 bases, with 22 bases between the two germline ends. CDR3 sequence reads: CASSQGTGAKGLRSPLHF. CDR3 sequence (DNA): TGTGCCAGCAGCCAAGGGACCGGGGCGAAGGGCCTACGTTCACCCCTCCACTTT.

This chain uses TRBV5-6 with TRBJ2-3, with a weak D call TRBD2 (6 bases). Trimming removed 4 bases at V and 1 base at J, with 13 bases between. Per germline, CDR1 SGHDT and CDR2 YYEEEE. This CDR3 comprises 15 residues. The CDR3 region is CASSHWGGGTDTQYF. DNA for the CDR3: TGTGCCAGCAGCCACTGGGGAGGAGGCACAGATACGCAGTATTTT.

V is TRBV20-1 and J is TRBJ2-7; 8 bases map to TRBD2. The CDR3 totals 13 residues. V shed 6 bases, J shed 6 bases, and the junction held 10 bases outside the gene matches. Germline V gene sequence: CDR1 DFQATT, CDR2 SNEGSKA (reference sequence). CDR3 in DNA: TGCAGTGCCAGACCTAGCGGGCCCCCCGAGCAGTACTTC. Its protein is CSARPSGPPEQYF.

CDR3 DNA: TGTGCCAGCAGTGGGGCAGGGTACTATGGCTACACCTTC. This translates into CASSGAGYYGYTF. This chain connects TRBV12-3 or TRBV12-4 to TRBJ1-2; weak D call: TRBD1 (5 bases). CDR3 length equals 13 residues. V dropped 5 bases and J dropped 3 bases, with 10 bases sitting between them.

The V gene is TRBV18, the J gene TRBJ2-2; D is perhaps TRBD1 (6 bases). V lost 2 bases and J 3 bases, leaving 13 bases between the germline ends. The germline V gene has CDR1 KGHSH and CDR2 LQKENI. This CDR3 contains 16 residues. For the CDR3, the DNA is TGTGCCAGCTCACCAAGGACAGCTTCCGACACCGGGGAGCTGTTTTTT. Amino acid sequence: CASSPRTASDTGELFF.

This clonotype was detected ten times or more. Here the CDR3 reads CASSVGVGGSSQETQYF. The CDR3 DNA is TGTGCCAGCAGCGTGGGAGTGGGGGGCTCAAGCCAAGAGACCCAGTACTTC. The chain is built from TRBV9 and TRBJ2-5, with D perhaps given as TRBD1 or TRBD2 (6 bases each). CDR1 SGDLS and CDR2 YYNGEE come from the germline V gene. V lost 2 bases to trimming and J lost 1 base, with 18 bases between them. The CDR3 has 17 residues.

The J gene is TRBJ2-5, the V gene TRBV28, with TRBD2 matching over 11 bases. In germline, CDR1 is MDHEN, CDR2 SYDVKM. J lost 5 bases, V lost 5 bases, and 10 bases had no gene match. This CDR3 contains 16 residues. The CDR3 here is CASSPLSGRAEETQYF. The CDR3 DNA reads TGTGCCAGCAGTCCACTTAGCGGGAGGGCCGAGGAGACCCAGTACTTC.

This clonotype has a handful of counts. The chain uses TRBV3-1 and TRBJ1-5, with D hard to call. CDR3 length equals 14 residues. The germline gives CDR1 LGHDT, CDR2 YNNKEL (reference sequence). V was pared by 4 bases and J by 2 bases, with 9 bases between. The CDR3 DNA reads TGTGCCAGCAGCCTTATGGACGGCAATCAGCCCCAGCATTTT. This encodes CASSLMDGNQPQHF.

V and J are TRBV7-2 and TRBJ1-1; unclear D gene. The CDR3 consists of 15 residues. From germline, CDR1 is SGHTA and CDR2 FQGNSA. The V and J ends lost 5 bases and 4 bases respectively, with 17 bases between them. The CDR3 sequence is CASSPLFPGSTEAFF. The CDR3 nucleotides are TGTGCCAGCAGCCCCTTATTCCCGGGGAGCACTGAAGCTTTCTTT.